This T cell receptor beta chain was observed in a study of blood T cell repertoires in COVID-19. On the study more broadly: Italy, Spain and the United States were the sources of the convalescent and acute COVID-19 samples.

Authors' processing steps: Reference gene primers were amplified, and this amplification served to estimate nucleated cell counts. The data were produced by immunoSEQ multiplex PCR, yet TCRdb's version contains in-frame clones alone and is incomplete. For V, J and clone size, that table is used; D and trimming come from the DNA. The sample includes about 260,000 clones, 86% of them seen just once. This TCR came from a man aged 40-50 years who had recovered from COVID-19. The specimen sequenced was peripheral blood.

CDR3 sequence reads: CASSDGGYEQYF. Here the CDR3 DNA reads TGTGCCAGCAGTGACGGAGGGTACGAGCAGTACTTC. The chain combines TRBV2 with TRBJ2-7; weak D call: TRBD2 (6 bases). V was shortened by 3 bases and J by 4 bases, with 7 bases between the two germline ends. The CDR3 sequence is 12 residues long. From germline, CDR1 is SNHLY and CDR2 FYNNEI.